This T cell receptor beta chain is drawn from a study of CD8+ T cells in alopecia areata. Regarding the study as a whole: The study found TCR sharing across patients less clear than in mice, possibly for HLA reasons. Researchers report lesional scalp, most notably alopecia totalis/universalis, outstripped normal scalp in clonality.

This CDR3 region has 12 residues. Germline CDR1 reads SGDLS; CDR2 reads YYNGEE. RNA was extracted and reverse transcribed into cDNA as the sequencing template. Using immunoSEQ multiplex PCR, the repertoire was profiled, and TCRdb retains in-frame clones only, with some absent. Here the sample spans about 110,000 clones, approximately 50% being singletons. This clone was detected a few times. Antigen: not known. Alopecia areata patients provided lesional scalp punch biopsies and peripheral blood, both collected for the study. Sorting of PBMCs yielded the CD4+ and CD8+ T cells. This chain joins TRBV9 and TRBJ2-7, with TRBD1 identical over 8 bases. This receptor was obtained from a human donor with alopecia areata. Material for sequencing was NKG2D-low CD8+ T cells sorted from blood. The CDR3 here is CARTGWMNEQYF. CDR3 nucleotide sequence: TGTGCTCGGACAGGGTGGATGAACGAGCAGTACTTC.